Sequencing of this TCR beta chain was carried out in a study of blood T cell repertoires in COVID-19. The method was immunoSEQ multiplex PCR; TCRdb's version includes in-frame clones alone and lacks a portion of them. The sample holds hundreds of thousands of clones; about 91% are singletons and the top ten take around 0.95%. The CDR3 has 12 residues. Germline loops: CDR1 SNHLY, CDR2 FYNNEI. Trimming left V 6 bases short and J 2 bases short, with 8 bases between. Seattle patients were enrolled while actively infected and followed longitudinally. The clonotype was recovered from a man aged 18 to 30 with COVID-19, enrolled during active disease. The chain recombines TRBV2 with TRBJ2-7; possibly TRBD2 for D (6 bases). Sequenced material: peripheral blood. This chain's CDR3 is CASRRGTYEQYF. CDR3 DNA: TGTGCCAGCAGGCGGGGAACCTACGAGCAGTACTTC.